Below, 2 T cell receptor beta chains from the same sample are listed, as sequenced in a study of blood T cell repertoires in COVID-19. This table comes from immunoSEQ multiplex PCR, and its TCRdb copy is limited to in-frame clones, with some not included. The sample yields roughly 120,000 clones, 85% seen once. The sequenced sample consisted of peripheral blood. These receptors were collected from a woman at least 80 years old with COVID-19, enrolled during active disease.

The chain carries TRBV7-8 and TRBJ2-2; tentative D call: TRBD1 (6 bases). In germline, CDR1 is SGHVS, CDR2 FQNEAQ. V shed 2 bases and J shed 1 base, with 11 bases lying between them. This CDR3 has 16 residues. The CDR3, as DNA: TGTGCCAGCAGCTTACGAGCACAGGGGAACACCGGGGAGCTGTTTTTT. It encodes CASSLRAQGNTGELFF.

CDR3 DNA: TGCGCCAGCAGTTCACCGGACGCTCCCGGGAGGACTGAAGCTTTCTTT. Its protein product is CASSSPDAPGRTEAFF. J is TRBJ1-1 and V is TRBV5-1, with D unresolved. The V end was cut by 5 bases, the J end by 5 bases, with 22 bases between. In germline, CDR1 is SGHRS, CDR2 YFSETQ. The CDR3 runs to 16 residues.